This TCR beta chain was sequenced during a study of graft-versus-host responses after intestinal transplantation. On the study more broadly: Transplant types were multivisceral, liver-intestinal, or isolated intestinal.

Clones were read by immunoSEQ multiplex PCR, and TCRdb kept only the in-frame ones, dropping some. In the table there are around 110,000 clones, just over 90% of which are singletons. Remarks on this clone: Antigen: not known.

Germline CDR1 LNHNV, CDR2 YYDKDF (reference sequence). V lost 5 bases and J lost 3; bases outside the gene matches: 4. The CDR3 runs 15 residues. Study outcomes and limitations: After transplant, early declines in HvG clones were associated with peak levels of circulating GvH clones.

The sample consisted of unstimulated CD4+ T cells sorted from spleen or lymph node cells, taken before intestinal transplant. The chain uses TRBV15 and TRBJ1-4; 9 bases are shared with TRBD1. The receptor was isolated from a human donor who received an intestinal transplant. Here the CDR3 reads CATSWDRVANEKLFF. The CDR3 bases are TGTGCCACCAGCTGGGACAGGGTGGCTAATGAAAAACTGTTTTTT.